This T cell receptor (beta chain) derives from a study of long-term antiretroviral therapy in people with HIV. A remark on this clone: Its antigen is as yet unknown.

An immunoSEQ assay, version v3.0, was performed at survey level. TCRdb keeps only in-frame clones here, not all; method: immunoSEQ multiplex PCR. The sample has about 22,000 clones, about nine tenths seen once. V was cut by 4 bases and J by 8 bases, with 14 bases left in between. The CDR3 has 13 residues. CDR1 is SGHAT, CDR2 FQDESV, per germline (reference sequence). Samples held about 0.9-10 million cryopreserved PBMC, and DNA extraction followed. Study outcomes and limitations: No data were available on ART adherence, viral resistance or therapy changes. Diversity rose after ART but stayed below transplant donor controls.

This rearrangement joins TRBV11-1 to TRBJ1-2, with D tentatively TRBD1 (6 bases). This receptor was obtained from a woman in her twenties or thirties with HIV. Specimen: unsorted PBMCs, collected 1.8 years before starting antiretroviral therapy. CDR3 in amino acids: CASSSSGVGGYTF. The CDR3 DNA sequence: TGTGCCAGCAGCTCCTCAGGGGTCGGAGGCTACACCTTC.